This TCR beta chain was retrieved from a study of identical twins. This clonotype was detected a few times. The CDR3 contains 18 residues. In germline, CDR1 is SSHAT, CDR2 FNYEAQ (reference sequence). V dropped 5 bases and J dropped 0 bases, with 19 bases sitting between them. TCRdb called the 5' RACE reads again in MiXCR, with one record for every CDR3 protein. This table holds hundreds of thousands of distinct CDR3 sequences, 9% to 15% found once. A further study also used this sample, focusing on yellow fever vaccine responses in identical twins.

Material for sequencing was PBMCs. The rearrangement joins TRBV7-7 to TRBJ2-2; the D gene could be TRBD1 or TRBD2 (5 bases each). This TCR came from a woman aged 18-35 years in good health. The CDR3 nucleotides read TGTGCCAGCAGCCCAATACGAAGGGACCGCGCGAACACCGGGGAGCTGTTTTTT. Protein sequence: CASSPIRRDRANTGELFF.